Listed here are 21 T cell receptor beta chains from one sample, sequenced in a study of T cell responses to AZD1222 COVID-19 vaccine. Here immunoSEQ multiplex PCR was the method, and the copy in TCRdb shows in-frame clones only, minus some. Found here are about 150,000 clones, approximately 89% of them singletons; the top ten hold more than 13%. The sequences come from peripheral blood, collected on day 0 of AZD1222 vaccination. These receptors were taken from an adult in good health.

The chain carries TRBV29-1 and TRBJ1-5; 7 nucleotides align to TRBD1. CDR3 length equals 13 residues. Germline values: CDR1 SQVTM, CDR2 ANQGSEA. V shed 4 bases and J 6 bases; nucleotides not matched to a gene: 6. The CDR3 bases are TGCAGCGTTGGGGGTCAGGGGGGTCAGCCCCAGCATTTT. Amino acid sequence: CSVGGQGGQPQHF.

This chain joins TRBV19 and TRBJ1-4; D is possibly TRBD1 (6 bases). V was shortened by 5 bases and J by 2 bases, with 9 bases between the two germline ends. CDR3 length equals 14 residues. CDR1 and CDR2 (germline): LNHDA, SQIVND (reference sequence). This CDR3 reads CASSSDRTNEKLFF. CDR3 coding DNA: TGTGCCAGTAGTTCCGACAGGACTAATGAAAAACTGTTTTTT.

This clone was counted a few times. The rearrangement uses TRBV6-5 and TRBJ1-2; 9 nucleotides line up with TRBD1. Germline-derived CDR1 and CDR2 are MNHEY and SVGAGI. The length of the CDR3 is 15 residues. V gave up 7 bases and J gave up 7 bases; unmatched junction bases: 13. The chain's CDR3 is CASTLGQGPLSGYTF. Written as DNA, the CDR3 is TGTGCCAGCACCCTGGGACAGGGCCCCCTATCTGGCTACACCTTC.

This sequence joins TRBV3-1 (or the pseudogene TRBV3-2) and TRBJ2-2; a possible D gene is TRBD1 (6 bases). In germline, CDR1 is LGHDT, CDR2 YNNKEL (reference sequence). The ends were cut back, 4 bases at V and 7 bases at J, with 16 bases in the middle. The CDR3 has 15 amino acids. CDR3 DNA: TGTGCCAGCAGCCTTCGGCAGGGGAATGTCGGGGAGCTGTTTTTT. This translates into CASSLRQGNVGELFF.

The chain is built from TRBV7-8 and TRBJ2-2; 10 positions agree with TRBD2. The CDR3 length is 16 residues. The V gene's germline CDR1 is SGHVS and CDR2 FQNEAQ. V trimming: 4 bases; J trimming: 5 bases; junction bases outside the gene matches: 7. The CDR3 bases are TGTGCCAGCAGCTCTATAGCGGGGGGAGGTACCGGGGAGCTGTTTTTT. Translating it yields CASSSIAGGGTGELFF.

The chain uses TRBV6-5 and TRBJ1-1; D not certain. In germline, CDR1 is MNHEY, CDR2 SVGAGI. The CDR3 runs 13 residues. Deletions cut 9 bases from V and 3 bases from J, with 14 bases between. This CDR3 is CASQDVTDTEAFF. The CDR3 DNA is TGTGCCAGTCAGGATGTTACGGACACTGAAGCTTTCTTT.

This chain connects TRBV2 to TRBJ2-7; D call uncertain. Between the trimmed V and J ends, which lost 4 bases and 3 bases, there was a span of 13 bases. This CDR3 has 14 amino acids. The germline V gene encodes CDR1 SNHLY and CDR2 FYNNEI. In DNA form, the CDR3 reads TGTGCCAGCAGTGGGCAGCCTCCCCTCTACGAGCAGTACTTC. Residues: CASSGQPPLYEQYF.

The rearrangement links TRBV29-1 to TRBJ1-3; weak D call: TRBD1 (5 bases). The CDR3 is 15 amino acids. Per germline, CDR1 SQVTM and CDR2 ANQGSEA. The V end lost 7 bases, the J end lost 4 bases, and 20 bases lay between the germline ends. The CDR3 DNA reads TGCAGCGCATCGGGGGTCAACCCGGCCGGAAACACCATATATTTT. Its translation is CSASGVNPAGNTIYF. Looking up the rest from reference TRBV29-1 and TRBJ1-3 gives the full variable domain: SAVISQKPSRDICQRGTSLTIQCQVDSQVTMMFWYRQQPGQSLTLIATANQGSEATYESGFVIDKFPISRPNLTFSTLTVSNMSPEDSSIYLCSASGVNPAGNTIYFGEGSWLTVV.

The gene calls are TRBV7-2 and TRBJ1-1; 9 positions agree with TRBD1. The CDR3 is 19 residues long. The V segment lost 1 base and the J segment 1 base; nucleotides outside the gene matches: 13. CDR1 and CDR2 (germline): SGHTA, FQGNSA. CDR3 sequence reads: CASSLGSTGTGRKNTEAFF. DNA of the CDR3: TGTGCCAGCAGCTTAGGAAGTACCGGGACAGGGAGGAAGAACACTGAAGCTTTCTTT.

The chain employs TRBV18 and TRBJ1-1, with D tentatively TRBD1 (6 bases). Germline V gives CDR1 KGHSH, CDR2 LQKENI. Trimming cost V 6 bases and J 11 bases, with 25 bases left between them. The CDR3 totals 15 residues. The CDR3 DNA reads as TGTGCCAGCTCCCCCCCTCAGGACGTAGGGGGTCGGGCTTTCTTT. This codes for CASSPPQDVGGRAFF.

The chain is built from TRBV3-1 (or the pseudogene TRBV3-2) and TRBJ2-1; 13 bases fit TRBD2. Germline loops: CDR1 LGHDT, CDR2 YNNKEL (reference sequence). V trimming: 1 base; J trimming: 7 bases; junction bases outside the gene matches: 10. The CDR3 has 18 residues. The CDR3: CASSQGTTSGGLGNEQFF. The CDR3 bases are TGTGCCAGCAGCCAAGGAACGACTAGCGGGGGGTTGGGAAATGAGCAGTTCTTC.

V gene TRBV7-2 combines with J gene TRBJ1-3; no clear D gene. The CDR3 runs 13 residues. Germline V gene lookup returns CDR1 SGHTA and CDR2 FQGNSA. V lost 4 bases to trimming and J lost 9 bases, with 13 bases between them. The CDR3, as DNA: TGTGCCAGCAGCTCTACCGATCACGGCACCATATATTTT. Translating gives CASSSTDHGTIYF.

The rearrangement links TRBV7-3 to TRBJ1-1, with D tentatively TRBD1 (6 bases). The germline V gene encodes CDR1 SGHTA and CDR2 FQGTGA. Trimming took 3 bases from V and 1 from J, leaving 9 bases between them. The CDR3 contains 14 residues. The CDR3 spells CASSLEQGNTEAFF. CDR3 coding DNA: TGTGCCAGCAGCTTGGAACAGGGGAACACTGAAGCTTTCTTT. Full variable domain (rest looked up from reference TRBV7-3 and TRBJ1-1): GAGVSQTPSNKVTEKGKYVELRCDPISGHTALYWYRQSLGQGPEFLIYFQGTGAADDSGLPNDRFFAVRPEGSVSTLKIQRTERGDSAVYLCASSLEQGNTEAFFGQGTRLTVV.

This chain links TRBV6-2 or TRBV6-3 with TRBJ1-1; D may be TRBD1 (6 bases). Germline V CDR1 and CDR2: MNHEY, SVGEGT. V lost 0 bases and J 10 bases, leaving 12 bases between the germline ends. This CDR3 is built from 13 residues. As DNA, the CDR3 is TGTGCCAGCAGTTACTCTGAGAGGGGGGGAGCTTTCTTT. Translated: CASSYSERGGAFF.

This clone appeared once. The gene calls are TRBV9 and TRBJ2-3; D gene ambiguous. V lost 1 base to trimming and J lost 2 bases, with 8 bases between them. This CDR3 has 14 residues. Germline lookup yields CDR1 SGDLS and CDR2 YYNGEE. As DNA, the CDR3 is TGTGCCAGCAGCGTACGGTTGACCACAGATACGCAGTATTTT. Its translation: CASSVRLTTDTQYF.

This chain links TRBV24-1 with TRBJ2-3; D gene unclear. The CDR3 is 13 residues long. Trimming shortened V by 3 bases and J by 4 bases, and 7 bases separated the two germline ends. Germline CDR1 is KGHDR and CDR2 is SFDVKD. CDR3 nucleotides: TGTGCCACCAGTGATCTGCCTTCAGATACGCAGTATTTT. This translates into CATSDLPSDTQYF.

The chain is built from TRBV29-1 and TRBJ1-2; 8 bases fit TRBD1. With V trimmed by 4 bases and J by 4 bases, 14 bases remained unmatched. This CDR3 has 16 residues. The germline gives CDR1 SQVTM, CDR2 ANQGSEA. Here the CDR3 DNA reads TGCAGCGTTGTGGGACAGGAGGCAACCCAAACCTATGGCTACACCTTC. It encodes CSVVGQEATQTYGYTF.

The J gene is TRBJ2-5, the V gene TRBV28, with D possibly TRBD2 on 7 matching bases. The CDR3 sequence is 16 residues long. Trimming took off 7 bases at V and 5 bases at J, with 23 bases between the two ends. The germline V gene has CDR1 MDHEN and CDR2 SYDVKM. The CDR3 sequence is CASTPLGGGAVETQYF. As DNA, the CDR3 is TGTGCCAGCACTCCTCTGGGGGGGGGCGCGGTGGAGACCCAGTACTTC.

This chain links TRBV7-2 with TRBJ2-5; D ambiguous. The CDR3 is 13 residues long. V lost 7 bases, J lost 2 bases, and 11 bases lay in between. Germline V gives CDR1 SGHTA, CDR2 FQGNSA. This chain's CDR3 is CASTPRRQETQYF. CDR3 DNA sequence: TGTGCCAGCACGCCCCGCAGACAAGAGACCCAGTACTTC. Combining the CDR3 with reference TRBV7-2 and TRBJ2-5 gives the whole variable domain GAGVSQSPSNKVTEKGKDVELRCDPISGHTALYWYRQSLGQGLEFLIYFQGNSAPDKSGLPSDRFSAERTGGSVSTLTIQRTQQEDSAVYLCASTPRRQETQYFGPGTRLLVL.

The rearrangement links TRBV19 to TRBJ1-4; D is unclear. The CDR3 runs to 13 residues. CDR1 LNHDA and CDR2 SQIVND come from the germline V gene (reference sequence). Between the trimmed V and J ends, which lost 4 bases and 8 bases, there was a span of 11 bases. DNA of the CDR3: TGTGCCAGTAGTACCGACACCGTGGAAAAACTGTTTTTT. Translating it yields CASSTDTVEKLFF.

This clone was seen a few times. The CDR3: CASRSTGGRTEAFF. The CDR3 DNA reads TGTGCCAGCAGATCGACAGGGGGAAGAACTGAAGCTTTCTTT. The chain is built from TRBV6-5 and TRBJ1-1; 9 bases align to TRBD1. The CDR3 extends over 14 amino acids. J lost 5 bases, V lost 6 bases, and 7 bases had no gene match. The V gene's germline CDR1 is MNHEY and CDR2 SVGAGI.